Listed below are T cell receptor beta chains from one sample, sequenced in a study of blood T cell repertoires in COVID-19. Using immunoSEQ multiplex PCR, the repertoire was profiled, and TCRdb retains in-frame clones only, with some absent. The data hold about 220,000 clones, with approximately 80% observed a single time. The sequenced sample was peripheral blood. These receptors all come from a woman aged 70 to 79 with acute or convalescent COVID-19. CDR3s include the opening cysteine and the closing phenylalanine or tryptophan. The D gene is left open where the match is weak. Size is stated for part of the rows, as once, few or many counts, or as a class when the clone is expanded.

D: TRBD1; V: TRBV10-2; size: few; J: TRBJ1-6; DNA: TGCGCCAGCAGTGAAAGCGGACAGGGTAGGTCACCCCTCCACTTT; CDR3: CASSESGQGRSPLHF
D: TRBD1; V: TRBV11-2; size: .; J: TRBJ1-6; DNA: TGTGCCAGCAGCTTGGGACAGGGGGTAGATTCACCCCTCCACTTT; CDR3: CASSLGQGVDSPLHF
D: TRBD1; V: TRBV30; size: .; J: TRBJ2-1; DNA: TGTGCCTGGAGACCAAGCCCGACAGGGAGCTCCTACAATGAGCAGTTCTTC; CDR3: CAWRPSPTGSSYNEQFF
D: .; V: TRBV6-5; size: .; J: TRBJ1-2; DNA: TGTGCCAGCACCCCGGGGGGGCGGTATGGCTACACCTTC; CDR3: CASTPGGRYGYTF
D: .; V: TRBV15; size: .; J: TRBJ1-5; DNA: TGTGCCACCAGCAGAGATCAGTCGGGGTTCGGCAATCAGCCCCAGCATTTT; CDR3: CATSRDQSGFGNQPQHF
D: .; V: TRBV11-2; size: .; J: TRBJ2-5; DNA: TGTGCCAGCAGCCAACTCGGAGGCCGGGAGACCCAGTACTTC; CDR3: CASSQLGGRETQYF
D: .; V: TRBV4-1; size: .; J: TRBJ1-3; DNA: TGCGCCAGCAGCCAGGAGGGCAGGGAGGGGACCATATATTTT; CDR3: CASSQEGREGTIYF
D: TRBD1; V: TRBV4-3; size: few; J: TRBJ2-1; DNA: TGCGCCAGCAGCCAAGAGCGGACAGGGGGTTTGAATGAGCAGTTCTTC; CDR3: CASSQERTGGLNEQFF
D: TRBD1; V: TRBV19; size: .; J: TRBJ1-3; DNA: TGTGCCAGTAGTGTACAGGGGCGAAACACCATATATTTT; CDR3: CASSVQGRNTIYF
D: .; V: TRBV19; size: .; J: TRBJ2-3; DNA: TGTGCCAGTAGTACCCCCGACCGGGGCACAGATACGCAGTATTTT; CDR3: CASSTPDRGTDTQYF
D: .; V: TRBV2; size: .; J: TRBJ2-2; DNA: TGTGCCAGCACATTAGGGGCCGGGCCCGGGGAGCTGTTTTTT; CDR3: CASTLGAGPGELFF
D: TRBD1; V: TRBV11-2; size: .; J: TRBJ2-3; DNA: TGTGCCAGCAGCTTAAGGGGGCCCCCCGACACAGATACGCAGTATTTT; CDR3: CASSLRGPPDTDTQYF
D: TRBD2; V: TRBV11-1; size: .; J: TRBJ2-1; DNA: TGTGCCAGCAGCTTAATTAGCGGGGCTGGTAATGAGCAGTTCTTC; CDR3: CASSLISGAGNEQFF
D: TRBD2; V: TRBV3-1/TRBV3-2; size: .; J: TRBJ2-1; DNA: TGTGCCAGCAGCCCCCCGGGACTAGAGAACAATGAGCAGTTCTTC; CDR3: CASSPPGLENNEQFF
D: TRBD1; V: TRBV5-5; size: few; J: TRBJ1-6; DNA: TGTGCCAGCACAGGACAGGAAAATTCACCCCTCCACTTT; CDR3: CASTGQENSPLHF
D: TRBD2; V: TRBV2; size: .; J: TRBJ2-3; DNA: TGTGCCAGCAGCTCTAGCGGGACTAACACAGATACGCAGTATTTT; CDR3: CASSSSGTNTDTQYF
D: .; V: TRBV2; size: .; J: TRBJ1-6; DNA: TGTGCCAGCTTGGGGGGTAGGACCTATAATTCACCCCTCCACTTT; CDR3: CASLGGRTYNSPLHF